The 20 T cell receptor beta chains given below trace back to one sample, sequenced in a study of response to subunit inactivated influenza vaccine. MiXCR was run by TCRdb on the RT-PCR reads, yielding one entry per CDR3 protein. Of around 480,000 distinct CDR3 sequences listed, 9.5% to 12% are singletons. This specimen consisted of PBMCs from blood, obtained roughly 48 days after vaccination. These TCRs come from a middle-aged man who received an inactivated influenza vaccine.

This clonotype came up many times. V gene TRBV15 combines with J gene TRBJ1-1; D is undetermined. V was shortened by 0 bases and J by 0 bases, with 11 bases between the two germline ends. The CDR3 spans 16 residues. Germline CDR1 reads LNHNV; CDR2 reads YYDKDF (reference sequence). This chain's CDR3 is CATSRDLGVMNTEAFF. In DNA form, the CDR3 reads TGTGCCACCAGCAGAGATCTCGGGGTAATGAACACTGAAGCTTTCTTT.

This clonotype was recorded at least ten times. The chain couples TRBV7-6 to TRBJ2-7; TRBD1 aligns across 10 bases. After removal of 5 bases from V and 7 bases from J, the junction contained 20 bases not matched to a gene. This CDR3 region has 18 residues. The germline CDR1 and CDR2 sequences are SGHVS and FNYEAQ. The CDR3 DNA is TGTGCCAGCAGCAAACGACCTAGCGGACAGGGGGAGACGGGAGAGCAGTACTTC. Its protein is CASSKRPSGQGETGEQYF.

This clonotype was seen at least ten times. The chain is built from TRBV4-3 and TRBJ2-3, with D possibly being TRBD2 (5 bases). The germline V gene encodes CDR1 LGHNA and CDR2 YSLEER. Trimming stripped 0 bases from V and 1 base from J, with 11 bases between. The CDR3 spans 16 residues. CDR3 nucleotides: TGCGCCAGCAGCCAAGATCGGACTTGGGGCACAGATACGCAGTATTTT. Its protein is CASSQDRTWGTDTQYF.

V gene TRBV29-1 combines with J gene TRBJ2-1, with 8 bases that match TRBD1. Germline-derived CDR1 and CDR2 are SQVTM and ANQGSEA. The CDR3 sequence is 13 residues long. The trim removed 2 bases at V and 12 bases at J, leaving 9 bases unmatched. CDR3 sequence: CSVESRGLDVQFF. As DNA, the CDR3 is TGCAGCGTTGAAAGCAGGGGGCTAGATGTGCAGTTCTTC.

This chain uses TRBV4-3 with TRBJ2-7; 7 nucleotides agree with TRBD1. The length of the CDR3 is 15 residues. The ends lost 0 bases at V and 4 bases at J; junction bases unmatched: 6. CDR1 and CDR2 (germline): LGHNA, YSLEER. The CDR3 spells CASSQDSGGLYEQYF. Written as DNA, the CDR3 is TGCGCCAGCAGCCAAGACTCAGGGGGTCTTTACGAGCAGTACTTC.

The sample holds a few counts of this clonotype. The CDR3 protein is CASSGDRGRMNTEAFF. CDR3 in DNA: TGCGCCAGCAGCGGGGACAGGGGGCGTATGAACACTGAAGCTTTCTTT. This chain uses TRBV4-1 with TRBJ1-1, with 12 bases that match TRBD1. Germline V CDR1 and CDR2: MGHRA, YSYEKL. The V and J ends lost 5 bases and 0 bases, in that order; junction bases with no gene match: 4. The CDR3 is 16 residues long.

The CDR3, as DNA: TGTGCCAGCAGCCCTCTGCGGGCAGAAGCCTACAATGAGCAGTTCTTC. Amino acids: CASSPLRAEAYNEQFF. The genes are TRBV28 and TRBJ2-1, with D possibly being TRBD2 (5 bases). CDR1 and CDR2 (germline): MDHEN, SYDVKM. The ends were cut back, 6 bases at V and 2 bases at J, with 17 bases in the middle. This CDR3 is 16 amino acids long.

This chain connects TRBV29-1 to TRBJ2-1; 9 bases align to TRBD2. V was clipped by 3 bases and J by 7 bases; unmatched bases: 4. This CDR3 contains 13 residues. The V gene's germline CDR1 is SQVTM and CDR2 ANQGSEA. The CDR3 DNA reads as TGCAGCGTTGAGCGGGAGGGCCGGAATGAGCAGTTCTTC. Translated: CSVEREGRNEQFF.

This clonotype has just a few counts. The chain combines TRBV5-1 with TRBJ2-5; the D gene is possibly TRBD2 (6 bases). The V gene's germline CDR1 is SGHRS and CDR2 YFSETQ. The CDR3 is 17 residues long. The V and J ends lost 2 bases and 2 bases respectively, with 19 bases between them. CDR3 sequence (DNA): TGCGCCAGCAGCTTTGCCCCTGGGGCAGGGAGGCAAGAGACCCAGTACTTC. It codes for CASSFAPGAGRQETQYF.

The CDR3 protein is CASSDNVWRNKETQYF. In DNA, the CDR3 is TGTGCCAGCAGTGATAACGTTTGGAGAAACAAAGAGACCCAGTACTTC. The genes are TRBV25-1 and TRBJ2-5; D ambiguous. The CDR3 is 16 amino acids. V lost 3 bases to trimming and J lost 3 bases, with 17 bases between them. Looked up from germline, CDR1 is MGHDK and CDR2 is SYGVNS.

The chain employs TRBV9 and TRBJ2-7; tentatively, D is TRBD2 (5 bases). The CDR3 covers 13 residues. CDR1 SGDLS and CDR2 YYNGEE come from the germline V gene. Trimming removed 4 bases at V and 3 bases at J, with 11 bases between. The CDR3 DNA follows: TGTGCCAGCAGCCCGGACTCTAACTACGAGCAGTACTTC. This encodes CASSPDSNYEQYF. The full variable domain, its missing parts supplied by reference TRBV9 and TRBJ2-7, is DSGVTQTPKHLITATGQRVTLRCSPRSGDLSVYWYQQSLDQGLQFLIQYYNGEERAKGNILERFSAQQFPDLHSELNLSSLELGDSALYFCASSPDSNYEQYFGPGTRLTVT.

J is TRBJ2-3 and V is TRBV2, with 12 bases fitting TRBD2. The CDR3 consists of 15 residues. V gave up 6 bases and J gave up 4 bases; unmatched junction bases: 5. The germline gives CDR1 SNHLY, CDR2 FYNNEI. The CDR3 DNA is TGTGCCAGCAGGACCCTAGCGGGGGGGTCAGATACGCAGTATTTT. Translation: CASRTLAGGSDTQYF.

This clonotype was seen a few times. The chain employs TRBV6-5 and TRBJ2-3, with 8 bases that match TRBD2. In germline, CDR1 is MNHEY, CDR2 SVGAGI. The CDR3 contains 16 residues. V was pared by 2 bases and J by 0 bases, with 4 bases of the junction left unmatched. CDR3 in amino acids: CASSYRLASSTDTQYF. The CDR3, as DNA: TGTGCCAGCAGTTACCGACTAGCGTCTAGCACAGATACGCAGTATTTT.

This clonotype was recorded many times. The chain employs TRBV4-1 and TRBJ1-6; no clear D gene. V was trimmed by 0 bases and J by 7 bases, leaving 4 bases between them. Germline V CDR1 and CDR2: MGHRA, YSYEKL. The CDR3 covers 13 residues. The DNA for the CDR3 is TGCGCCAGCAGCCAAGACAGAAATTCACCCCTCCACTTT. Translating gives CASSQDRNSPLHF.

The chain recombines TRBV7-2 with TRBJ1-5; the match to TRBD1 covers 9 bases. Germline V gene lookup returns CDR1 SGHTA and CDR2 FQGNSA. V lost 5 bases to trimming and J lost 4 bases; unmatched junction nucleotides: 6. The CDR3 contains 15 residues. The CDR3 DNA is TGTGCCAGCAGCCCGACGACAGGGGGGAATCAGCCCCAGCATTTT. It translates to CASSPTTGGNQPQHF.

In its sample, this clonotype was seen many times. The V gene is TRBV12-3 or TRBV12-4, the J gene TRBJ2-7; D gene unclear. V shed 3 bases and J shed 2 bases, with 8 bases lying between them. The CDR3 has 13 residues. This CDR3 is CASSFHVPYEQYF. CDR3 bases: TGTGCCAGCAGTTTCCACGTACCCTACGAGCAGTACTTC.

This clonotype was counted many times. The chain has TRBV29-1 and TRBJ2-2, with D hard to call. CDR1 and CDR2 (germline): SQVTM, ANQGSEA. The CDR3 sequence is 13 residues long. The V and J ends lost 2 bases and 4 bases respectively, with 8 bases between them. DNA of the CDR3: TGCAGCGTTGAAAGGAAACTCACCGGGGAGCTGTTTTTT. Translating gives CSVERKLTGELFF.

This clonotype has just one count. CDR3 bases: TGCGCCAGCAGCCAACCTCTACGGGACAGGGGGCATGGCTACACCTTC. This sequence encodes CASSQPLRDRGHGYTF. The rearrangement links TRBV4-1 to TRBJ1-2; 12 bases map to TRBD1. Germline CDR1 is MGHRA and CDR2 is YSYEKL. After removal of 2 bases from V and 6 bases from J, the junction contained 7 bases not matched to a gene. This CDR3 is built from 16 residues.

A few counts support this clonotype. V is TRBV6-5 and J is TRBJ1-4, with D unclear. Trimming cost V 2 bases and J 1 base, with 14 bases left between them. This CDR3 contains 17 residues. CDR1 is MNHEY, CDR2 SVGAGI, per germline. This chain's CDR3 is CASSYKRWAGTNEKLFF. CDR3 DNA sequence: TGTGCCAGCAGTTACAAACGTTGGGCAGGAACTAATGAAAAACTGTTTTTT.

This clonotype was seen repeatedly, ten times or more. This chain uses TRBV7-9 with TRBJ2-5, with 8 bases matching TRBD2. The CDR3 covers 13 residues. With 6 bases clipped from V and 1 base from J, the junction kept 1 base outside the gene matches. Germline CDR1 SEHNR, CDR2 FQNEAQ (reference sequence). Here the CDR3 reads CASRTSAQETQYF. The CDR3 region has the DNA TGTGCCAGCAGGACTAGCGCCCAAGAGACCCAGTACTTC. The full variable domain, completed using reference TRBV7-9 and TRBJ2-5, is DTGVSQNPRHKITKRGQNVTFRCDPISEHNRLYWYRQTLGQGPEFLTYFQNEAQLEKSRLLSDRFSAERPKGSFSTLEIQRTEQGDSAMYLCASRTSAQETQYFGPGTRLLVL.